This TCR beta chain stems from a study of shared clonotypes between healthy human individuals. The study, taken as a whole, reports: Clonotype sharing among donors likely depends on sequencing depth.

CDR3 length: 14 amino acids. CDR1 MDHEN and CDR2 SYDVKM come from the germline V gene. V lost 8 bases and J lost 3, with 17 bases in between. The assay was carried out at the deep level. Sequencing used immunoSEQ multiplex PCR; TCRdb keeps in-frame clones, though not all of them. Of roughly 650,000 clones listed, roughly 97% were seen once; the top ten hold roughly 0.05%. Only one count was recorded for this clone. Its antigen is currently unknown. The clonotype comes from a woman in her 30s in good health. The sample consisted of naive CD4+ T cells sorted from blood. Subset: CD45RA+ positively selected. The V and J genes are TRBV28 and TRBJ2-7; either TRBD1 or TRBD2 may supply D (7 bases each). This CDR3 reads CASAPGGQLYEQYF. For the CDR3, the DNA is TGTGCCAGCGCCCCGGGGGGACAGCTCTACGAGCAGTACTTC.